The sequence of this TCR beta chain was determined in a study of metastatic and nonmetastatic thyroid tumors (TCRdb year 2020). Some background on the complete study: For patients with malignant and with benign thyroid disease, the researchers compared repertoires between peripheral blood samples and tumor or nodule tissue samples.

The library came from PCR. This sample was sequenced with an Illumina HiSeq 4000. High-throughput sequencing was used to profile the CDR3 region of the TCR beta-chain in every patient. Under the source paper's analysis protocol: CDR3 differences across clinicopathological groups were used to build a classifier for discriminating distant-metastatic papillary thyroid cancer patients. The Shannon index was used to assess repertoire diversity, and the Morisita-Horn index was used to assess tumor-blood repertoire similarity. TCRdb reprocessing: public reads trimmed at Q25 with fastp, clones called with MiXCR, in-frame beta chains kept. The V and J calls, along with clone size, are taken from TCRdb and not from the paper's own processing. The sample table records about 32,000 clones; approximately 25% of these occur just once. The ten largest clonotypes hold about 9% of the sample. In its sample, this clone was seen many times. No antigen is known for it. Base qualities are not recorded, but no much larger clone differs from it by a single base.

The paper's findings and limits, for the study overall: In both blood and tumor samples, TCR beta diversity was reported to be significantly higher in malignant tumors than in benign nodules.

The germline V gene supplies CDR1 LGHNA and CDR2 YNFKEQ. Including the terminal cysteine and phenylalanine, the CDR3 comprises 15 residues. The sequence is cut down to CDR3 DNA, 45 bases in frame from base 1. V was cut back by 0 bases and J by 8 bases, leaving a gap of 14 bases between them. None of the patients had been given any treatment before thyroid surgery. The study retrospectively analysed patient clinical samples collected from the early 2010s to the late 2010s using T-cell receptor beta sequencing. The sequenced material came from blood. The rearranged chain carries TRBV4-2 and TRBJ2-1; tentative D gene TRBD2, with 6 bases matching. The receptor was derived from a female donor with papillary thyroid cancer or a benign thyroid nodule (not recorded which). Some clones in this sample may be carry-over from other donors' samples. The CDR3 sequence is CASSQEVFGSHEQFF. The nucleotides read TGTGCCAGCAGCCAAGAGGTGTTCGGGAGCCATGAGCAGTTCTTC.